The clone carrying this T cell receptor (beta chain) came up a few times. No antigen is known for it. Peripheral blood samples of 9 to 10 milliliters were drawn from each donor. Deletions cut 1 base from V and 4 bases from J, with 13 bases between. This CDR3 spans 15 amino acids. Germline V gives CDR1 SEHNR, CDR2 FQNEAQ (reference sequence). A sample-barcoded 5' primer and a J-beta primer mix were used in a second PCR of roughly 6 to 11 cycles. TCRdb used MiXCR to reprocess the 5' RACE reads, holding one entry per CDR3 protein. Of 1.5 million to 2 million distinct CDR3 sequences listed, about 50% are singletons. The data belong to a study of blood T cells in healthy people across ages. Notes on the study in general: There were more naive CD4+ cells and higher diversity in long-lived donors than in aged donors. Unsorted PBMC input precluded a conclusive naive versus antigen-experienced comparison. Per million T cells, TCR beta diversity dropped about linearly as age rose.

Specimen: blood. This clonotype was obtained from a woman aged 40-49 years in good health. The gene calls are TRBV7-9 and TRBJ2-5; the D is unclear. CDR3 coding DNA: TGTGCCAGCAGCTTAGAGGCTAGAGTACTAGAGACCCAGTACTTC. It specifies CASSLEARVLETQYF.